The present T cell receptor beta chain was sequenced within a study of graft-versus-host responses after intestinal transplantation. Per the germline V gene, CDR1 is MNHEY and CDR2 is SMNVEV (reference sequence). Deletions cut 3 bases from V and 9 bases from J, with 18 bases between. This CDR3 is 15 amino acids long. Responders (approximately 200,000, CFSE-labeled) met approximately 200,000 stimulators that were irradiated and violet-dye-labeled. The assay was immunoSEQ multiplex PCR, and TCRdb's table has in-frame clones only and misses some. Of more than 9,500 clones in the sample, roughly a third were seen once.

The chain combines TRBV27 with TRBJ1-5; D not resolved. Specimen: alloreactive CD8+ T cells from a mixed lymphocyte reaction culture, collected before intestinal transplant. Subset specified: CFSE-low proliferating T cells sorted from roughly 6-day pre-transplant mixed lymphocyte reaction (GvH or HvG direction). This receptor was identified in a human patient who received an intestinal transplant. The CDR3 sequence is CASSFSSVNGGPQHF. CDR3 DNA: TGTGCCAGCAGTTTTTCGTCGGTGAACGGAGGGCCCCAGCATTTT.